What follows are 9 T cell receptor beta chains derived from one specimen sequenced in a study of blood T cell repertoires in COVID-19. Clones were sequenced by immunoSEQ multiplex PCR, and TCRdb holds only the in-frame ones, with some missing. The table lists roughly 30,000 clones, 75% to 90% of them singletons. Input material: peripheral blood. The receptors come from a man older than 75 with acute or convalescent COVID-19.

The V call is TRBV6-5, the J call TRBJ2-1; 10 bases line up with TRBD2. This CDR3 region has 16 residues. With V trimmed by 2 bases and J by 5 bases, 6 bases remained unmatched. CDR1 MNHEY and CDR2 SVGAGI come from the germline V gene. The CDR3 sequence is CASSYGQREGDNEQFF. The CDR3 DNA reads as TGTGCCAGCAGTTACGGTCAGCGGGAGGGTGACAATGAGCAGTTCTTC.

This sequence joins TRBV18 and TRBJ2-3; 9 nucleotides match TRBD1. This CDR3 is built from 15 residues. CDR1 and CDR2 from the germline V gene are KGHSH and LQKENI. The V and J ends lost 6 bases and 6 bases, in that order; junction bases with no gene match: 10. The CDR3: CASSPEQGARDTQYF. CDR3 DNA sequence: TGTGCCAGCTCTCCCGAACAGGGGGCGAGGGATACGCAGTATTTT.

This clone was detected only once. The rearrangement uses TRBV7-9 and TRBJ2-7; 7 bases map to TRBD2. Germline CDR1 SEHNR, CDR2 FQNEAQ (reference sequence). CDR3 length equals 15 residues. The V segment lost 1 base and the J segment 6 bases; nucleotides outside the gene matches: 9. The CDR3 spells CASSLVRGLVGEQYF. In DNA, the CDR3 is TGTGCCAGCAGCTTAGTGCGGGGGTTGGTAGGCGAGCAGTACTTC.

In this sample, this clone turned up once. The rearrangement joins TRBV5-1 to TRBJ2-2, with 9 bases fitting TRBD1. Unmatched junction bases numbered 5, after V lost 3 bases and J lost 5 bases. CDR1 is SGHRS, CDR2 YFSETQ, per germline. CDR3 length equals 15 residues. CDR3 DNA sequence: TGCGCCAGCAGCTCTACAGGGGGCCAAACCGGGGAGCTGTTTTTT. It yields the protein CASSSTGGQTGELFF.

This sequence joins TRBV5-1 and TRBJ2-1; 14 bases are a match to TRBD2. The length of the CDR3 is 14 residues. From germline, CDR1 is SGHRS and CDR2 YFSETQ. Trimming took 4 bases from V and 8 from J; bases not matched to a gene: 2. As DNA, the CDR3 is TGCGCCAGCAGCCTGGGACTAGCGGGAGATGAGCAGTTCTTC. Translation: CASSLGLAGDEQFF.

The chain links TRBV11-2 to TRBJ1-1; D uncertain. Trimming took 0 bases from V and 1 from J, leaving 6 bases between them. Germline V gene sequence: CDR1 SGHAT, CDR2 FQNNGV. This CDR3 contains 14 residues. CDR3 in DNA: TGTGCCAGCAGCTTAGAAAACGGGAACACTGAAGCTTTCTTT. Translating gives CASSLENGNTEAFF.

This chain uses TRBV29-1 with TRBJ1-1; TRBD1 agrees at 8 bases. The length of the CDR3 is 13 residues. V lost 3 bases to trimming and J lost 8 bases; unmatched junction nucleotides: 8. Germline V gene sequence: CDR1 SQVTM, CDR2 ANQGSEA. Here the CDR3 DNA reads TGCAGCGTTGAGCGAGGGGGACAGGAAGAAGCTTTCTTT. Translation: CSVERGGQEEAFF.

This clone was seen a handful of times. The J gene is TRBJ2-7, the V gene TRBV7-9; 9 bases align to TRBD1. Germline CDR1 SEHNR, CDR2 FQNEAQ (reference sequence). V was pared by 6 bases and J by 7 bases, with 10 bases of the junction left unmatched. The CDR3 is 14 amino acids. The CDR3 DNA sequence: TGTGCCAGCAGTCTACAGGGGGCGCCCAGGGAGCAGTACTTC. Its translation: CASSLQGAPREQYF.

The V and J genes are TRBV7-2 and TRBJ2-5; perhaps TRBD1 as D (6 bases). V was trimmed by 2 bases and J by 4 bases, leaving 14 bases between them. Germline loops: CDR1 SGHTA, CDR2 FQGNSA. The CDR3 has 15 residues. CDR3 region: CASSLIYRAGETQYF. The CDR3 DNA reads TGTGCCAGCAGCTTAATCTACAGGGCGGGAGAGACCCAGTACTTC.